Listed below are T cell receptor beta chains from one sample, sequenced in a study of multiple sclerosis patients with progressive multifocal leukoencephalopathy. Assay used: immunoSEQ multiplex PCR; TCRdb lists only in-frame clones, some missing. The sample has under 40,000 clones, 89% seen once. Sequencing was carried out using PBMCs. The receptors here all came from a human donor with multiple sclerosis. Both conserved end residues are part of each CDR3. Fields, in order: clone size, J gene, V gene, D gene, CDR3 length, CDR3 DNA, CDR3 protein. D genes are given only for firm matches. Clone size is stated in some rows and not others, as once, few, many or a class when expanded.

NA TRBJ2-7 TRBV28 NA 13 TGTGCCACGGGTCGGGGACCAACTTACGAGCAGTACTTC CATGRGPTYEQYF
NA TRBJ2-7 TRBV7-2 NA 14 TGTGCCAGCAGGCAGGACACTTCACCCTACGAGCAGTACTTC CASRQDTSPYEQYF
NA TRBJ2-2 TRBV5-1 TRBD1 13 TGCGCCAGCAGCTCCCAGGGGGCCGGGGAGCTGTTTTTT CASSSQGAGELFF
NA TRBJ2-4 TRBV11-2 NA 12 TGTGCCAGCAGCCCGACCAAAAACATTCAGTACTTC CASSPTKNIQYF
NA TRBJ2-1 TRBV2 TRBD2 15 TGTGCCAGCAGTCCGGGACTAGCGGGAGCTTGGGAGCAGTTCTTC CASSPGLAGAWEQFF
NA TRBJ2-5 TRBV27 NA 11 TGTGCCAGCGTGGGAGTAGAGACCCAGTACTTC CASVGVETQYF
NA TRBJ2-2 TRBV30 NA 14 TGTGCCTGGAGTCGACGGGAGAACACCGGGGAGCTGTTTTTT CAWSRRENTGELFF
NA TRBJ2-7 TRBV11-2 TRBD1 15 TGTGCCAGCAGCTTAGATGGGACAGGGTCCTACGAGCAGTACTTC CASSLDGTGSYEQYF
NA TRBJ1-5 TRBV7-2 TRBD1 16 TGTGCCAGCAGCTTCCCCGGACAGGGGACCAACCAGCCCCAGCATTTT CASSFPGQGTNQPQHF
few TRBJ1-4 TRBV7-2 NA 12 TGTGCCAGCAGCTTAGTTCCGGGAAAACTGTTTTTT CASSLVPGKLFF
NA TRBJ2-3 TRBV10-2 NA 14 TGCGCCAGCAGCCCCAACGGGGCGGGAGATACGCAGTATTTT CASSPNGAGDTQYF
NA TRBJ2-3 TRBV9 NA 13 TGTGCCAGCAGCGTATCTCTGGCAGATACGCAGTATTTT CASSVSLADTQYF
NA TRBJ1-4 TRBV5-1 NA 13 TGCGCCAGCCGCGCCGGGTTGGGTGAAAAACTGTTTTTT CASRAGLGEKLFF
NA TRBJ2-2 TRBV7-9 TRBD2 15 TGTGCCAGCAGCCGGGCGGGAGTTGGGGCCGGGGAGCTGTTTTTT CASSRAGVGAGELFF